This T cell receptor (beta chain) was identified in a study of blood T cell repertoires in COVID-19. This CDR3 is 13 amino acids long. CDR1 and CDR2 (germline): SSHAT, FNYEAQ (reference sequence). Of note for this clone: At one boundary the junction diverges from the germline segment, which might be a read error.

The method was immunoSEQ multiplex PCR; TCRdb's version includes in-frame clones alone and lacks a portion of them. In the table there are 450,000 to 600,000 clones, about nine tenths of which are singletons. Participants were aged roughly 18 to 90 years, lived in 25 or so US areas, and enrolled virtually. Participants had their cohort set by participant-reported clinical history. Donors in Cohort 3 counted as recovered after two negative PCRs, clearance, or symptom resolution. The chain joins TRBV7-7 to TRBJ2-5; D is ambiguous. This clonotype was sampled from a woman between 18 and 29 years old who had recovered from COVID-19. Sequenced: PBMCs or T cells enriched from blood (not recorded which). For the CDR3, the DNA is TGTGCTAGCAGCTGGGCCGAACAAGAGACCCAGTACTTC. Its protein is CASSWAEQETQYF. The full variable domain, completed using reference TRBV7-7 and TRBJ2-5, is GAGVSQSPRYKVTKRGQDVTLRCDPISSHATLYWYQQALGQGPEFLTYFNYEAQPDKSGLPSDRFSAERPEGSISTLTIQRTEQRDSAMYRCASSWAEQETQYFGPGTRLLVL.